The 24 T cell receptor beta chains given below trace back to one sample, sequenced in a study of blood T cells in healthy people across ages. The second PCR ran roughly 6 to 11 cycles with a sample-barcoded 5' primer and J-beta primers. A single record per CDR3 protein comes from TCRdb applying MiXCR to the 5' RACE reads. The sample contains hundreds of thousands of distinct CDR3 sequences, about 48% of which appear only once. Sequenced material: blood. All receptors derive from a man at least 80 years old in good health.

The V call is TRBV5-8, the J call TRBJ2-3; D gene uncertain. From germline, CDR1 is SGHTS and CDR2 YDEGEE. Trimming stripped 5 bases from V and 14 bases from J, with 12 bases between. CDR3 length: 10 amino acids. The CDR3 reads CASSLGYAYF. The CDR3, as DNA: TGTGCCAGCAGTCTGGGATACGCGTATTTT. The entire variable domain, with the rest obtained from reference TRBV5-8 and TRBJ2-3, is as follows: EAGVTQSPTHLIKTRGQQATLRCSPISGHTSVYWYQQALGLGLQFLLWYDEGEERNRGNFPPRFSGRQFPNYSSELNVNALELEDSALYLCASSLGYAYFGPGTRLTVL.

This clonotype came up a few times. V gene TRBV7-2 combines with J gene TRBJ2-5; no clear D. The V gene lost 3 bases and the J gene lost 4 bases, with 9 bases spanning the gap. The CDR3 totals 13 residues. The germline V gene encodes CDR1 SGHTA and CDR2 FQGNSA. The CDR3 spells CASSLVARETQYF. CDR3 coding DNA: TGTGCCAGCAGCTTGGTGGCCCGAGAGACCCAGTACTTC.

This chain connects TRBV7-2 to TRBJ1-1; D unresolved. Germline-derived CDR1 and CDR2 are SGHTA and FQGNSA. V gave up 5 bases and J gave up 2 bases, with 9 bases separating them. The CDR3 runs to 13 residues. Here the CDR3 DNA reads TGTGCCAGCAGCCAACAACGCAACACTGAAGCTTTCTTT. Protein: CASSQQRNTEAFF.

The J gene is TRBJ1-5, the V gene TRBV11-2, with 10 bases fitting TRBD1. CDR1 SGHAT and CDR2 FQNNGV come from the germline V gene. Unmatched junction bases numbered 4, after V lost 5 bases and J lost 6 bases. CDR3 length: 14 amino acids. CDR3 residues: CASSAGTGVQPQHF. The CDR3 nucleotides read TGTGCCAGCAGCGCCGGGACAGGGGTTCAGCCCCAGCATTTT.

The chain is built from TRBV3-1 and TRBJ2-7; 11 bases align to TRBD2. The trim removed 0 bases at V and 1 base at J, leaving 2 bases unmatched. The CDR3 loop spans 16 amino acids. Germline CDR1 and CDR2: LGHDT and YNNKEL (reference sequence). The CDR3 coding sequence is TGTGCCAGCAGCCAAGACCGACTAGCGGGGTCCTACGAGCAGTACTTC. Protein sequence: CASSQDRLAGSYEQYF.

This clonotype was counted between two and nine times. The chain links TRBV7-6 to TRBJ1-4; D is unresolved. The V and J ends lost 2 bases and 7 bases respectively, with 8 bases between them. The V gene's germline CDR1 is SGHVS and CDR2 FNYEAQ. The CDR3 is 13 residues long. The CDR3 DNA reads as TGTGCCAGCAGCTTATCGGGTGGTGAAAAACTGTTTTTT. This sequence encodes CASSLSGGEKLFF.

The table lists this clonotype with a few counts. The CDR3 DNA sequence: TGCAGTGCTCCCGAGACAGGGATTCAAGAGACCCAGTACTTC. It encodes CSAPETGIQETQYF. The chain recombines TRBV20-1 with TRBJ2-5; 7 positions agree with TRBD1. The CDR3 contains 14 residues. CDR1 is DFQATT, CDR2 SNEGSKA, per germline (reference sequence). V shed 5 bases and J 2 bases; nucleotides not matched to a gene: 8.

This clonotype turned up a few times. The chain has TRBV9 and TRBJ2-4; TRBD2 is a possible D gene (6 bases). This CDR3 spans 14 amino acids. V shed 4 bases and J shed 5 bases, with 13 bases lying between them. From germline, CDR1 is SGDLS and CDR2 YYNGEE. The CDR3 sequence is CASSSTGLENIQYF. As DNA, the CDR3 is TGTGCCAGCAGCTCCACGGGACTGGAAAACATTCAGTACTTC. Variable domain in full (rest from reference TRBV9 and TRBJ2-4): DSGVTQTPKHLITATGQRVTLRCSPRSGDLSVYWYQQSLDQGLQFLIQYYNGEERAKGNILERFSAQQFPDLHSELNLSSLELGDSALYFCASSSTGLENIQYFGAGTRLSVL.

The rearrangement uses TRBV29-1 and TRBJ1-1; D unresolved. The CDR3 covers 10 residues. Germline CDR1 and CDR2: SQVTM and ANQGSEA. The V end lost 6 bases, the J end lost 6 bases, and 8 bases lay between the germline ends. The CDR3 loop is CSVSDAEAFF. The CDR3 DNA sequence: TGCAGCGTCAGCGATGCTGAAGCTTTCTTT.

The rearrangement links TRBV6-6 to TRBJ2-7; D gene ambiguous. Germline lookup yields CDR1 MNHNY and CDR2 SVGAGI (reference sequence). This CDR3 region has 15 residues. Trimming left V 0 bases short and J 0 bases short, with 9 bases between. CDR3 protein: CASSYSNAASYEQYF. The CDR3, as DNA: TGTGCCAGCAGTTACTCGAACGCAGCCTCCTACGAGCAGTACTTC.

In its sample, this clonotype was seen a few times. V is TRBV20-1 and J is TRBJ2-1; D not resolved. Germline-derived CDR1 and CDR2 are DFQATT and SNEGSKA (reference sequence). The CDR3 covers 11 residues. Trimming removed 5 bases from V and 10 bases from J, with 12 bases in between. The CDR3 is CSAAQTEEQFF. The CDR3 DNA is TGCAGTGCTGCCCAAACGGAAGAGCAGTTCTTC.

The chain has TRBV7-6 and TRBJ1-1; D remains ambiguous. This CDR3 has 15 residues. V shed 4 bases and J shed 0 bases, with 12 bases lying between them. CDR1 and CDR2 from the germline V gene are SGHVS and FNYEAQ. The CDR3 region has the DNA TGTGCCAGCAGCTCATCCCCCGGGGTGAACACTGAAGCTTTCTTT. This translates into CASSSSPGVNTEAFF. Combining the CDR3 with reference TRBV7-6 and TRBJ1-1 gives the whole variable domain GAGVSQSPRYKVTKRGQDVALRCDPISGHVSLYWYRQALGQGPEFLTYFNYEAQQDKSGLPNDRFSAERPEGSISTLTIQRTEQRDSAMYRCASSSSPGVNTEAFFGQGTRLTVV.

V gene TRBV12-3 or TRBV12-4 combines with J gene TRBJ2-3, with D possibly TRBD1 on 6 matching bases. The CDR3 is 14 amino acids. Trimming cost V 3 bases and J 5 bases, with 12 bases left between them. The CDR3 bases are TGTGCCAGCAGTTTTAGGGGGAGAGGAGATACGCAGTATTTT. Translated: CASSFRGRGDTQYF.

This clonotype was detected once. The rearrangement links TRBV7-9 to TRBJ2-7; TRBD1 is a possible D gene (5 bases). There are 13 residues in the CDR3. V lost 3 bases and J 6 bases, leaving 12 bases between the germline ends. Germline V gene sequence: CDR1 SEHNR, CDR2 FQNEAQ (reference sequence). CDR3 protein: CASSFNQGGEQYF. CDR3 nucleotides: TGTGCCAGCAGCTTCAACCAGGGTGGCGAGCAGTACTTC.

V and J are TRBV4-1 and TRBJ2-1; 9 bases line up with TRBD1. The CDR3 is 16 residues long. The germline V gene encodes CDR1 MGHRA and CDR2 YSYEKL. With V trimmed by 4 bases and J by 6 bases, 10 bases remained unmatched. The CDR3, as DNA: TGCGCCAGCAGCCCGACCGGGACAGGGATTGGCAATGAGCAGTTCTTC. It encodes CASSPTGTGIGNEQFF.

This clonotype appeared a few times. This chain's CDR3 is CASSPTSGSFHEQFF. In nucleotides, the CDR3 is TGTGCCAGCAGCCCGACTAGCGGGAGTTTCCATGAGCAGTTCTTC. This chain connects TRBV7-2 to TRBJ2-1, with TRBD2 matching 12 bases. Germline V lookup: CDR1 SGHTA, CDR2 FQGNSA. The junction had 7 bases not matched to a gene; V was cut back by 5 bases and J by 8 bases. The CDR3 is 15 amino acids.

This chain connects TRBV29-1 to TRBJ1-1; the match to TRBD1 covers 10 bases. The V and J ends lost 5 bases and 4 bases, in that order; junction bases with no gene match: 4. Germline V CDR1 and CDR2: SQVTM, ANQGSEA. The CDR3 sequence is 13 residues long. CDR3 sequence: CSVSRTGGTEAFF. The CDR3 DNA sequence: TGCAGCGTTTCACGGACAGGGGGCACTGAAGCTTTCTTT.

This clonotype was seen a handful of times. This chain uses TRBV10-3 with TRBJ2-1; maybe TRBD2 (5 bases). Germline CDR1 reads ENHRY; CDR2 reads SYGVKD. This CDR3 spans 14 amino acids. Trimming removed 3 bases from V and 9 bases from J, with 15 bases in between. CDR3 nucleotide sequence: TGTGCCATCAGTGAAACAACTAGATACGGTGAGCAGTTCTTC. It yields the protein CAISETTRYGEQFF.

The V and J genes are TRBV20-1 and TRBJ2-1; TRBD2 aligns across 14 bases. This CDR3 region has 16 residues. Per the germline V gene, CDR1 is DFQATT and CDR2 is SNEGSKA (reference sequence). After removal of 6 bases from V and 5 bases from J, the junction contained 9 bases not matched to a gene. The DNA of the CDR3 is TGCAGTGCGTTCGAAACGACTAGCGGGAGGGACAATGAGCAGTTCTTC. Amino acid sequence: CSAFETTSGRDNEQFF.

The V and J genes are TRBV18 and TRBJ2-6, with D possibly being TRBD1 (6 bases). This CDR3 has 16 residues. Per germline, CDR1 KGHSH and CDR2 LQKENI. V dropped 6 bases and J dropped 2 bases, with 14 bases sitting between them. The CDR3 nucleotides are TGTGCCAGCTCCCTAGGACAGACTCCTGGGGCCAACGTCCTGACTTTC. It translates to CASSLGQTPGANVLTF.

This chain uses TRBV6-1 with TRBJ1-2; tentative D call: TRBD1 (5 bases). Germline lookup yields CDR1 MNHNS and CDR2 SASEGT. The CDR3 spans 14 residues. V lost 6 bases and J lost 2, with 13 bases in between. The CDR3 DNA reads TGTGCCAGCAGGGCGGCAGGGCTAAACTATGGCTACACCTTC. Its translation is CASRAAGLNYGYTF.

The J gene is TRBJ2-1, the V gene TRBV9; D is perhaps TRBD2 (7 bases). The V end was cut by 0 bases, the J end by 3 bases, with 13 bases between. CDR1 and CDR2 from the germline V gene are SGDLS and YYNGEE. The CDR3 runs 16 residues. This chain's CDR3 is CASSVGGGGVYNEQFF. CDR3 bases: TGTGCCAGCAGCGTAGGGGGGGGCGGAGTCTACAATGAGCAGTTCTTC. Full variable domain (rest looked up from reference TRBV9 and TRBJ2-1): DSGVTQTPKHLITATGQRVTLRCSPRSGDLSVYWYQQSLDQGLQFLIQYYNGEERAKGNILERFSAQQFPDLHSELNLSSLELGDSALYFCASSVGGGGVYNEQFFGPGTRLTVL.

This chain links TRBV20-1 with TRBJ1-2; the D gene is possibly TRBD1 (5 bases). The CDR3 is 12 residues long. V lost 3 bases and J 4 bases, leaving 9 bases between the germline ends. The V gene's germline CDR1 is DFQATT and CDR2 SNEGSKA (reference sequence). The CDR3 bases are TGCAGTGCTAGCCGGGGGGGCTATGGCTACACCTTC. The encoded protein is CSASRGGYGYTF.

This chain joins TRBV7-2 and TRBJ2-1, with unresolved D. Looked up from germline, CDR1 is SGHTA and CDR2 is FQGNSA. CDR3 size: 15 residues. The V gene lost 7 bases and the J gene lost 3 bases, with 16 bases spanning the gap. This chain's CDR3 is CASTLSSPHYNEQFF. DNA of the CDR3: TGTGCCAGCACCTTGAGTTCCCCCCACTACAATGAGCAGTTCTTC.